The T cell receptor (beta chain) under discussion was sequenced for a study of tumor-infiltrating lymphocytes in localized non-small cell lung cancer. This CDR3 is 15 amino acids long. Germline V gives CDR1 MNHNS, CDR2 SASEGT. Trimming pared 6 bases from V and 6 bases from J, leaving 18 bases between. Concerning this clone itself: Its antigen is unidentified.

Study results and caveats: Tumor T-cell fraction from TCR sequencing was not associated with recurrence-free survival (p = 0.61). TCRbeta sequencing showed higher T cell infiltration in tumors than uninvolved lung.

TCRdb keeps only in-frame clones here, not all; method: immunoSEQ multiplex PCR. This table holds about 16,000 clones, roughly 69% found once. The sample comprised lung tumor tissue. The sequence derives from a human donor with non-small cell lung cancer. V usage is TRBV6-1 and J usage is TRBJ1-3, with D uncertain. CDR3 nucleotide sequence: TGTGCCAGCAGCCCAGAAGGACGCCTGGTAAACACCATATATTTT. It encodes CASSPEGRLVNTIYF.